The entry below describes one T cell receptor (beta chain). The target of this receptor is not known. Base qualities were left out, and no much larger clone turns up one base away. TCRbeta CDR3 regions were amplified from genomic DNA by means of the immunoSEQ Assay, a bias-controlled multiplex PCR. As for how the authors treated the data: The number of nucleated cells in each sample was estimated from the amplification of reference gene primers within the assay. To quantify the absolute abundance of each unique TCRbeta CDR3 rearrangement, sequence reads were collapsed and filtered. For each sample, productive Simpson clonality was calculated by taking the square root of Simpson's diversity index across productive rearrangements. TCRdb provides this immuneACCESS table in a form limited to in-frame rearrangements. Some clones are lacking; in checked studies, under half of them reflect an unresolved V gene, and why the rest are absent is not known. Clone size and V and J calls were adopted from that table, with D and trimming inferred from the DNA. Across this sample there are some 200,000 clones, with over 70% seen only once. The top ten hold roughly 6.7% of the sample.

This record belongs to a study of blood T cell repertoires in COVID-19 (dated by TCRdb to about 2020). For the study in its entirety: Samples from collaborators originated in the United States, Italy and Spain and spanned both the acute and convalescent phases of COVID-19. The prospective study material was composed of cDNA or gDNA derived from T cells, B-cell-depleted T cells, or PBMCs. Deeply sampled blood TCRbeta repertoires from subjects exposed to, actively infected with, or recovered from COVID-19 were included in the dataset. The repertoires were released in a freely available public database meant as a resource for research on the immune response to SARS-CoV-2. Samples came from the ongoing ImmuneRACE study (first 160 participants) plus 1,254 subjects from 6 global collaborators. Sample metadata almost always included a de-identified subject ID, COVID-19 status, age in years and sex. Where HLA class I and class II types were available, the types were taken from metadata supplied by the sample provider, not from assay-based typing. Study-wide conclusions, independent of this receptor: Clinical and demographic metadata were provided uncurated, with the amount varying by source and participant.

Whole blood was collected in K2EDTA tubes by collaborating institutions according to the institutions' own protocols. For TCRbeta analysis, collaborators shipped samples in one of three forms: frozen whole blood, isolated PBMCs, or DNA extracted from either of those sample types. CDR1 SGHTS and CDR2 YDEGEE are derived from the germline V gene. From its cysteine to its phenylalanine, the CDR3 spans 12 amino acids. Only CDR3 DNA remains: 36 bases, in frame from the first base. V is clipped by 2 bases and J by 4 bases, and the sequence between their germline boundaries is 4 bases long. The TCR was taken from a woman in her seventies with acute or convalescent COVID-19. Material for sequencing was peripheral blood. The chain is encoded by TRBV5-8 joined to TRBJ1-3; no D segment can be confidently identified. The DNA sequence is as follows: TGTGCCAGCAGCTTTATGGGAAACACCATATATTTT. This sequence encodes CASSFMGNTIYF.